This is a list of T cell receptor beta chains from one sample in a study of CD8 T cells in ankylosing spondylitis. MiXCR was run by TCRdb on the 5' RACE reads, yielding one entry per CDR3 protein. The table has 80,000 to 100,000 distinct CDR3 sequences, around 10% seen once. Sequencing was carried out using blood, either unsorted or a sorted T cell fraction (not recorded which). These receptors all stem from a male donor with ankylosing spondylitis or in good health (not recorded which). Each CDR3 is given with its conserved first and last residue. The D gene is left open where the match is weak. A clone size is listed for some rows: how often the clone was seen (once, few, many), or a class if it is expanded.

CDR3 protein,CDR3 DNA,J gene,clone size,V gene,D gene
CASGDSGTGGEAFF,TGTGCCAGCGGGGATTCCGGGACAGGGGGTGAAGCTTTCTTT,TRBJ1-1,NA,TRBV28,TRBD1
CASSLARDAGNEQFF,TGTGCCAGCAGCTTAGCCCGGGACGCCGGCAATGAGCAGTTCTTC,TRBJ2-1,many,TRBV7-8,NA
CSARRPGTPNYGYTF,TGCAGTGCTAGGCGTCCCGGGACACCTAACTATGGCTACACCTTC,TRBJ1-2,many,TRBV20-1,NA
CAWATGLNQPQHF,TGTGCCTGGGCGACAGGCCTCAATCAGCCCCAGCATTTT,TRBJ1-5,many,TRBV30,NA
CASAGAGGYNEQFF,TGTGCCAGCGCAGGAGCGGGGGGCTACAATGAGCAGTTCTTC,TRBJ2-1,NA,TRBV28,TRBD2
CASSQEERGGFYEQYF,TGTGCCAGCAGCCAAGAGGAGCGGGGGGGCTTTTACGAGCAGTACTTC,TRBJ2-7,many,TRBV4-2,TRBD2
CASSERGRNSYEQYF,TGTGCCAGCAGTGAGAGAGGGCGGAACAGCTACGAGCAGTACTTC,TRBJ2-7,few,TRBV2,NA
CASSWKEGAEQFF,TGCGCCAGCAGCTGGAAGGAAGGGGCTGAGCAGTTCTTC,TRBJ2-1,many,TRBV5-1,NA
CASSSTAYEQYF,TGTGCCAGCAGTTCCACCGCCTACGAGCAGTACTTC,TRBJ2-7,few,TRBV6-6,NA
CSVATGTGVTGELFF,TGCAGCGTCGCAACCGGGACAGGGGTCACCGGGGAGCTGTTTTTT,TRBJ2-2,many,TRBV29-1,TRBD1
CASSWGTDGTYEQYF,TGTGCCAGCAGCTGGGGGACGGACGGTACTTACGAGCAGTACTTC,TRBJ2-7,many,TRBV12-3/TRBV12-4,NA
CASRGAGGASYEQYF,TGTGCCAGCAGAGGGGCGGGGGGAGCATCCTACGAGCAGTACTTC,TRBJ2-7,many,TRBV28,TRBD2
CASSVGQAAYEQYF,TGTGCCAGCAGCGTGGGACAGGCGGCCTACGAGCAGTACTTC,TRBJ2-7,many,TRBV7-6,TRBD1
CSVEPQGLQETQYF,TGCAGCGTGGAACCTCAGGGGCTCCAAGAGACCCAGTACTTC,TRBJ2-5,NA,TRBV29-1,NA
CASSSRYEQYF,TGTGCCAGCAGCTCCCGGTACGAGCAGTACTTC,TRBJ2-7,few,TRBV5-5,NA
CASSVGGPGTQYF,TGTGCCAGCAGTGTAGGGGGGCCTGGCACGCAGTATTTT,TRBJ2-3,many,TRBV6-1,NA
CASRITPGHQYF,TGTGCCAGCAGAATTACTCCGGGACACCAGTACTTC,TRBJ2-5,many,TRBV3-1,NA
CASSPGLSIEQFF,TGTGCCAGCTCACCAGGACTATCTATTGAGCAGTTCTTC,TRBJ2-1,many,TRBV18,NA
CASSVGGFELGTQYF,TGTGCCAGCAGCGTAGGAGGGTTTGAGTTAGGTACGCAGTATTTT,TRBJ2-3,many,TRBV9,NA
CASSYSGDQPNEQFF,TGTGCCAGCAGTTACTCGGGGGACCAGCCCAATGAGCAGTTCTTC,TRBJ2-1,many,TRBV6-5,NA
CASNRAGATNEKLFF,TGTGCCAGCAATCGTGCCGGAGCAACTAATGAAAAACTGTTTTTT,TRBJ1-4,many,TRBV9,NA
CASSLDGWRGNEQFF,TGTGCCAGCAGCTTAGATGGGTGGAGGGGGAATGAGCAGTTCTTC,TRBJ2-1,many,TRBV11-2,NA
CATSEGGDSYNEQFF,TGTGCCACCAGTGAAGGGGGCGACTCCTACAATGAGCAGTTCTTC,TRBJ2-1,few,TRBV24-1,TRBD1
CASRFGGDTGELFF,TGTGCCAGCAGGTTCGGGGGGGACACCGGGGAGCTGTTTTTT,TRBJ2-2,many,TRBV28,TRBD2
CASRGDPGGGQETQYF,TGCGCCAGCAGAGGGGATCCAGGGGGCGGCCAAGAGACCCAGTACTTC,TRBJ2-5,many,TRBV5-1,TRBD1
CASSLSVEWVEQFF,TGCGCCAGCAGCTTGTCGGTAGAGTGGGTGGAGCAGTTCTTC,TRBJ2-1,many,TRBV5-1,NA
CASSGGGAIYEQYF,TGTGCCAGCAGTGGCGGGGGGGCTATCTACGAGCAGTACTTC,TRBJ2-7,many,TRBV28,TRBD2
CASSSGGPLYNEQFF,TGTGCCAGCAGTTCGGGGGGACCTCTGTACAATGAGCAGTTCTTC,TRBJ2-1,many,TRBV6-2/TRBV6-3,TRBD2
CASSPNTGELFF,TGCGCCAGCAGCCCAAACACCGGGGAGCTGTTTTTT,TRBJ2-2,many,TRBV28,NA
CASSRQGGRETQYF,TGTGCCAGCAGCCGGCAGGGAGGGCGGGAGACCCAGTACTTC,TRBJ2-5,few,TRBV7-3,TRBD2
CASSLDMTSGGHYTDTQYF,TGTGCCAGCAGCTTGGATATGACTAGCGGGGGCCACTACACAGATACGCAGTATTTT,TRBJ2-3,many,TRBV5-4,TRBD2
CSARFNEKLFF,TGCAGTGCCCGGTTTAATGAAAAACTGTTTTTT,TRBJ1-4,many,TRBV20-1,NA
CASSLPPYEQYF,TGTGCCAGCAGTTTACCCCCCTACGAGCAGTACTTC,TRBJ2-7,many,TRBV12-3/TRBV12-4,NA
CASSLTTGEINYEQYF,TGCGCCAGCAGCTTGACTACGGGGGAAATAAACTACGAGCAGTACTTC,TRBJ2-7,many,TRBV5-1,NA
CASRRASQETQYF,TGTGCCAGCAGAAGGGCCAGCCAAGAGACCCAGTACTTC,TRBJ2-5,NA,TRBV28,NA
CASSRSTDYEQYF,TGCGCCAGCAGCCGTAGTACAGACTACGAGCAGTACTTC,TRBJ2-7,few,TRBV5-1,NA
CSVEGGGIGYTF,TGCAGCGTTGAGGGGGGAGGGATTGGCTACACCTTC,TRBJ1-2,many,TRBV29-1,NA